This is a list of T cell receptor beta chains from one sample in a study of identical twins. TCRdb redid the calling of the 5' RACE reads with MiXCR, one entry per CDR3 protein. This sample carries 350,000 to 600,000 distinct CDR3 sequences, approximately 15% of them seen once, and the ten largest clones take about 0.54%. A further study also used this sample, focusing on yellow fever vaccine responses in identical twins.

The source material was CD4+ T cells sorted from blood. The receptors stem from a woman aged 18 to 35 in good health. The CDR3 runs from the conserved cysteine through the conserved F or W. A D gene is named only where the DNA matches it firmly. Clone size is shown for a subset of rows, as once, few, many or a class of expanded clone.

V gene	D gene	clone size	J gene	CDR3 DNA	CDR3 protein
TRBV24-1	-	-	TRBJ2-1	TGTGCCACCAGTGGGGGTCCGGAGGGGGACAATGAGCAGTTCTTC	CATSGGPEGDNEQFF
TRBV28	TRBD1	few	TRBJ2-3	TGTGCCAGCAGTTTTCGACAGGGTAGGCAGTATTTT	CASSFRQGRQYF
TRBV30	-	few	TRBJ2-5	TGTGCCTGGGTGGAATGGGAGACCCAGTACTTC	CAWVEWETQYF
TRBV20-1	-	few	TRBJ2-7	TGCAGTGCTTTAATCACCGGGACCGCGAGCTACGAGCAGTACTTC	CSALITGTASYEQYF
TRBV20-1	TRBD2	-	TRBJ2-3	TGCAGTGCTCCGAGGACTAGCGGGGGGATCACAGATACGCAGTATTTT	CSAPRTSGGITDTQYF
TRBV3-1	-	few	TRBJ2-1	TGTGCCAGCAGCCAAGATGGGGCATCCCTCCTGAACTTCAATGAGCAGTTCTTC	CASSQDGASLLNFNEQFF
TRBV5-1	-	-	TRBJ2-1	TGCGCCAGCGGTCTTGGGGGCCTCTCCTACAATGAGCAGTTCTTC	CASGLGGLSYNEQFF
TRBV6-2/TRBV6-3	TRBD1	few	TRBJ1-5	TGTGCCAGCAGTGGCCCCCGGGACAGGGGGCTGGGTCAGCCCCAGCATTTT	CASSGPRDRGLGQPQHF
TRBV20-1	-	-	TRBJ2-1	TGCAGTGCTAGCGGGCTTTTGGGAGTAAGTTCCTACAATGAGCAGTTCTTC	CSASGLLGVSSYNEQFF
TRBV18	-	-	TRBJ1-1	TGTGCCAGCTCACCAGACCAGGTTGCTGAAGCTTTCTTT	CASSPDQVAEAFF
TRBV12-3/TRBV12-4	-	-	TRBJ2-7	TGTGCCAGCAGTTTTAGGCTGCGAACTACTTACGAGCAGTACTTC	CASSFRLRTTYEQYF
TRBV4-3	TRBD2	many	TRBJ2-5	TGCGCCAGCAGCCAGGAGGCGCCGACTAGCGGGACAGAGACCCAGTACTTC	CASSQEAPTSGTETQYF
TRBV18	-	few	TRBJ2-1	TGTGCCAGCTCGCCGGCGTTCGGGGATGAGCAGTTCTTC	CASSPAFGDEQFF
TRBV10-3	-	-	TRBJ2-7	TGTGTCATCAGTCGGGATTCCTACCAGCAGTACTTC	CVISRDSYQQYF
TRBV12-3/TRBV12-4	TRBD1	many	TRBJ1-1	TGTGCCAGCACCACGACAGGGGTGAACACTGAAGCTTTCTTT	CASTTTGVNTEAFF
TRBV12-3/TRBV12-4	-	few	TRBJ2-1	TGTGCCAGCATTCTTCAGGGGGGCTACAATGAGCAGTTCTTC	CASILQGGYNEQFF
TRBV11-2	-	few	TRBJ2-3	TGTGCCAGCAGCTCCATTATGGCAGATACGCAGTATTTT	CASSSIMADTQYF
TRBV28	-	-	TRBJ2-2	TGTGCCAGCAGGGGGTCACGGAACACCGGGGAGCTGTTTTTT	CASRGSRNTGELFF
TRBV5-1	-	-	TRBJ2-5	TGCGCCAGCAGCTTGGACCACAGACAAGAGACCCAGTACTTC	CASSLDHRQETQYF
TRBV24-1	TRBD2	-	TRBJ2-3	TGTGCCACCAGTGACCCGGGAGCGGGGGGGCCGGGCACAGATACGCAGTATTTT	CATSDPGAGGPGTDTQYF
TRBV3-1	TRBD1	-	TRBJ2-7	TGTGCCAGCAGCCAGACAAGGGACAGGACAATCCCCTACGAGCAGTACTTC	CASSQTRDRTIPYEQYF
TRBV6-1	-	few	TRBJ2-7	TGTGCCAGCAGCCCCCCAGGGGCTAGTGTGCACGAGCAGTACTTC	CASSPPGASVHEQYF
TRBV5-6	TRBD1	-	TRBJ2-7	TGTGCCAGCAGCTTTGGAGGAGCGGGACAGGGCCGGGACGAGCAGTACTTC	CASSFGGAGQGRDEQYF
TRBV3-1	TRBD2	few	TRBJ2-2	TGTGCCAGCAGCCAAGAACGGGGACTACCGCACACCGGGGAGCTGTTTTTT	CASSQERGLPHTGELFF
TRBV7-2	TRBD1	-	TRBJ1-3	TGTGCCAGCAGCTCCGGGACAGAACCCTCTGGAAACACCATATATTTT	CASSSGTEPSGNTIYF
TRBV6-5	-	few	TRBJ1-5	TGTGCCAGCAGTTACTCATCGGAAGGTCAGCCCCAGCATTTT	CASSYSSEGQPQHF
TRBV7-9	-	-	TRBJ2-7	TGTGCCAGCAGCCCGCCTTTCGGGGGAGCGTCCTACGAGCAGTACTTC	CASSPPFGGASYEQYF
TRBV7-9	TRBD2	few	TRBJ2-3	TGTGCCAGCAGCTTTCAAGCGGGGGTAACTAGCACAGATACGCAGTATTTT	CASSFQAGVTSTDTQYF
TRBV5-8	-	-	TRBJ1-1	TGTGCCAGCAGCTTAAGGGTACGGCAGAAAGCTTTCTTT	CASSLRVRQKAFF
TRBV12-3/TRBV12-4	-	few	TRBJ1-2	TGTGCCAGCACAGGGTCGGACTATGGCTACACCTTC	CASTGSDYGYTF
TRBV28	TRBD2	-	TRBJ2-2	TGTGCCAGCTGTCCCAATGGCGGGAGGGTTTTGAGGACCGGGGAGCTGTTTTTT	CASCPNGGRVLRTGELFF
TRBV20-1	TRBD2	-	TRBJ2-2	TGCAGTGCTAGGCCCCCGGGGGGCGGGGAGCTGTTTTTT	CSARPPGGGELFF
TRBV13	TRBD1	-	TRBJ2-7	TGTGCCAGCAGCTTCGTTGACAGGGGCTCCTACGAGCAGTACTTC	CASSFVDRGSYEQYF
TRBV29-1	TRBD1	-	TRBJ2-1	TGCAGCGTTGCCCAGGGGGCAAACAATGAGCAGTTCTTC	CSVAQGANNEQFF
TRBV7-2	TRBD1	-	TRBJ2-3	TGTGCCAGCAGCTTAGACAGGGGGTGGGATACGCAGTATTTT	CASSLDRGWDTQYF